These 4 T cell receptor beta chains share one sample of origin, sequenced in a study of CD8 T cells in Susac syndrome. RNA totalling about 0.45 to 1 ug underwent reverse transcription with random hexamers. TCRdb re-called the immunoSEQ multiplex PCR reads with MiXCR, one entry per CDR3 protein. The data show approximately 100,000 distinct CDR3 sequences, roughly 90% seen once. Input material: CD8+ T cells from PBMCs. These receptors originate from a human donor in good health.

This chain uses TRBV6-5 with TRBJ2-1; tentatively, D is TRBD2 (6 bases). Between the trimmed V and J ends, which lost 5 bases and 7 bases, there was a span of 12 bases. The CDR3 consists of 13 residues. CDR1 MNHEY and CDR2 SVGAGI come from the germline V gene. CDR3 coding DNA: TGTGCCAGCAGTACCCGCGGGATGAATGAGCAGTTCTTC. As protein: CASSTRGMNEQFF.

V is TRBV29-1 and J is TRBJ2-7, with a tentative D call TRBD1 (6 bases). This CDR3 region has 14 residues. V lost 5 bases and J lost 0, with 14 bases in between. The germline V gene has CDR1 SQVTM and CDR2 ANQGSEA. In DNA form, the CDR3 reads TGCAGCGTTTCCCGGACAGCGAGCTCCTACGAGCAGTACTTC. Protein sequence: CSVSRTASSYEQYF.

Only one count was recorded for this clonotype. The chain joins TRBV6-2 or TRBV6-3 to TRBJ2-1, with 12 positions matching TRBD2. The CDR3 sequence is 14 residues long. The ends lost 7 bases at V and 6 bases at J; junction bases unmatched: 4. Germline V CDR1 and CDR2: MNHEY, SVGEGT. The CDR3 reads CASNGLAGSNEQFF. CDR3 nucleotide sequence: TGTGCCAGCAATGGACTAGCGGGGTCCAATGAGCAGTTCTTC.

The chain joins TRBV6-2 or TRBV6-3 to TRBJ1-5, with TRBD1 as a possible D gene (6 bases). The germline V gene has CDR1 MNHEY and CDR2 SVGEGT. V lost 2 bases to trimming and J lost 7 bases, with 12 bases between them. This CDR3 contains 14 residues. The CDR3 loop reads CASSYAGVDQPQHF. The DNA for the CDR3 is TGTGCCAGCAGTTACGCAGGGGTGGACCAGCCCCAGCATTTT.